Listed below are T cell receptor beta chains from one sample, sequenced in a study of T cell responses to AZD1222 COVID-19 vaccine. Only in-frame clones appear in the TCRdb table, and some are missing; sequencing was by immunoSEQ multiplex PCR. The sample shows about 97,000 clones, 88% of them seen only once. This specimen consisted of peripheral blood, obtained on day 0 of AZD1222 vaccination. These receptors were obtained from an adult in good health. CDR3s include the opening cysteine and the closing phenylalanine or tryptophan. D genes are given only for firm matches. Clone sizes are given selectively: once, few, many, or a class where the clone is expanded.

CDR3 DNA: TGTGCCTGGAGTTTTGACAGGGGTAGGGAAGCTTTCTTT
CDR3 protein: CAWSFDRGREAFF
V gene: TRBV30
J gene: TRBJ1-1
clone size: -
D gene: TRBD1

CDR3 DNA: TGCGCCAGCAGCCAAGAACCCGGGGGGGCAGGAGATACGCAGTATTTT
CDR3 protein: CASSQEPGGAGDTQYF
V gene: TRBV4-1
J gene: TRBJ2-3
clone size: few
D gene: TRBD2

CDR3 DNA: TGCGCCAGCAGCCTGGGGGGTTTCAACACTGAAGCTTTCTTT
CDR3 protein: CASSLGGFNTEAFF
V gene: TRBV4-3
J gene: TRBJ1-1
clone size: -
D gene: -

CDR3 DNA: TGTGCCAGCAGCAAATCGGGCTGTCAAGAGACCCAGTACTTC
CDR3 protein: CASSKSGCQETQYF
V gene: TRBV21-1
J gene: TRBJ2-5
clone size: -
D gene: -

CDR3 DNA: TGTGCCATCAGTGAGTACAACGAGCAGTACTTC
CDR3 protein: CAISEYNEQYF
V gene: TRBV10-3
J gene: TRBJ2-7
clone size: -
D gene: -

CDR3 DNA: TGTGCCAGCAGTTTTAACAGGGGGCCTTATGGCTACACCTTC
CDR3 protein: CASSFNRGPYGYTF
V gene: TRBV28
J gene: TRBJ1-2
clone size: -
D gene: TRBD1

CDR3 DNA: TGTGCCAGTAGTATAGCCGGGACCGGGGAGCTGTTTTTT
CDR3 protein: CASSIAGTGELFF
V gene: TRBV19
J gene: TRBJ2-2
clone size: -
D gene: -

CDR3 DNA: TGTGCCAGCAGCTCGGACAGGGATGGGACAGATACGCAGTATTTT
CDR3 protein: CASSSDRDGTDTQYF
V gene: TRBV7-9
J gene: TRBJ2-3
clone size: -
D gene: TRBD1

CDR3 DNA: TGTGCCAGCAGCTTAGTGCCAGGGTTTACGGAGACCCAGTACTTC
CDR3 protein: CASSLVPGFTETQYF
V gene: TRBV7-2
J gene: TRBJ2-5
clone size: -
D gene: -

CDR3 DNA: TGTGCCTGGGTTACAGGCTCTGGGGCCAACGTCCTGACTTTC
CDR3 protein: CAWVTGSGANVLTF
V gene: TRBV30
J gene: TRBJ2-6
clone size: once
D gene: -

CDR3 DNA: TGTGCCAGCAGCAAAGTCGGCCACAGGTTGAGCAATCAGCCCCAGCATTTT
CDR3 protein: CASSKVGHRLSNQPQHF
V gene: TRBV21-1
J gene: TRBJ1-5
clone size: few
D gene: -

CDR3 DNA: TGTGCCAGCAGTGAAGCGGGGGGTCGGAACACTGAAGCTTTCTTT
CDR3 protein: CASSEAGGRNTEAFF
V gene: TRBV6-1
J gene: TRBJ1-1
clone size: -
D gene: -

CDR3 DNA: TGTGCCAGCAGTCGGAGCGGGGGGCGGAATACGCAGTATTTT
CDR3 protein: CASSRSGGRNTQYF
V gene: TRBV27
J gene: TRBJ2-3
clone size: -
D gene: TRBD2

CDR3 DNA: TGTGCCTGGCACCCGACAGGGGGCGGCAATCAGCCCCAGCATTTT
CDR3 protein: CAWHPTGGGNQPQHF
V gene: TRBV30
J gene: TRBJ1-5
clone size: -
D gene: TRBD1

CDR3 DNA: TGTGCCAGCAGCAAAAAGAACACTGAAGCTTTCTTT
CDR3 protein: CASSKKNTEAFF
V gene: TRBV21-1
J gene: TRBJ1-1
clone size: few
D gene: -

CDR3 DNA: TGTGCCAGCAGTTACGATGGGGCCTCTGAAGCTTTCTTT
CDR3 protein: CASSYDGASEAFF
V gene: TRBV6-5
J gene: TRBJ1-1
clone size: -
D gene: -

CDR3 DNA: TGTGCCAGCAGCCGCCTGGACTCTGGAAACACCATATATTTT
CDR3 protein: CASSRLDSGNTIYF
V gene: TRBV6-5
J gene: TRBJ1-3
clone size: -
D gene: -

CDR3 DNA: TGCGCCAGCAGCTTGGGAAGGCAAGTCCCCAATTCACCCCTCCACTTT
CDR3 protein: CASSLGRQVPNSPLHF
V gene: TRBV5-1
J gene: TRBJ1-6
clone size: -
D gene: -

CDR3 DNA: TGTGCCAGCTGGGGGGCGGGGAAGGAGACCCAGTACTTC
CDR3 protein: CASWGAGKETQYF
V gene: TRBV12-3/TRBV12-4
J gene: TRBJ2-5
clone size: once
D gene: -

CDR3 DNA: TGTGCCAGCGCCGGGGGGACAGGGGCTGAAAAACTGTTTTTT
CDR3 protein: CASAGGTGAEKLFF
V gene: TRBV11-3
J gene: TRBJ1-4
clone size: -
D gene: TRBD1

CDR3 DNA: TGCGCCAGCAGCCAGCGTACAGGGGGGCTCTATGGCTACACCTTC
CDR3 protein: CASSQRTGGLYGYTF
V gene: TRBV4-3
J gene: TRBJ1-2
clone size: -
D gene: TRBD1

CDR3 DNA: TGCAGTGCTAGTGATGCCCAGGGTAGAGCTGGAAACACCATATATTTT
CDR3 protein: CSASDAQGRAGNTIYF
V gene: TRBV20-1
J gene: TRBJ1-3
clone size: -
D gene: -

CDR3 DNA: TGTGCCAGCAGCTTAGGCCGAAGCACAGATACGCAGTATTTT
CDR3 protein: CASSLGRSTDTQYF
V gene: TRBV11-3
J gene: TRBJ2-3
clone size: -
D gene: -

CDR3 DNA: TGTGCCAGCAGTATCGGCGGGGGGAGAAACATTCAGTACTTC
CDR3 protein: CASSIGGGRNIQYF
V gene: TRBV2
J gene: TRBJ2-4
clone size: -
D gene: TRBD2

CDR3 DNA: TGCAGCGTTGAAGATTACCGGGCTGCAACTAATGAAAAACTGTTTTTT
CDR3 protein: CSVEDYRAATNEKLFF
V gene: TRBV29-1
J gene: TRBJ1-4
clone size: -
D gene: -

CDR3 DNA: TGTGCCAGCAGCTTAGCGCTAGGGGAGGAGTCCTACGAGCAGTACTTC
CDR3 protein: CASSLALGEESYEQYF
V gene: TRBV7-8
J gene: TRBJ2-7
clone size: -
D gene: -

CDR3 DNA: TGTGCCAGCAGCTTAACAGGGGGCGATCAGCCCCAGCATTTT
CDR3 protein: CASSLTGGDQPQHF
V gene: TRBV11-2
J gene: TRBJ1-5
clone size: -
D gene: TRBD1

CDR3 DNA: TGTGCCAGCAGCGTAGACGGCCCGGACTCTGGAAACACCATATATTTT
CDR3 protein: CASSVDGPDSGNTIYF
V gene: TRBV9
J gene: TRBJ1-3
clone size: few
D gene: -

CDR3 DNA: TGTGCCAGCAGCCTCCCCGGGACATCTTACAATGAGCAGTTCTTC
CDR3 protein: CASSLPGTSYNEQFF
V gene: TRBV9
J gene: TRBJ2-1
clone size: -
D gene: -

CDR3 DNA: TGTGCCAGCTCCCCTGAGGGACGGAAGAACACCGGGGAGCTGTTTTTT
CDR3 protein: CASSPEGRKNTGELFF
V gene: TRBV11-2
J gene: TRBJ2-2
clone size: -
D gene: -

CDR3 DNA: TGCGCCAGCAGCTTGGGAGGGGACGGAAACACCATATATTTT
CDR3 protein: CASSLGGDGNTIYF
V gene: TRBV5-1
J gene: TRBJ1-3
clone size: -
D gene: -

CDR3 DNA: TGCGCCAGCAGCCAGGTTGGACGGTCAAATTACGAGCAGTACTTC
CDR3 protein: CASSQVGRSNYEQYF
V gene: TRBV4-1
J gene: TRBJ2-7
clone size: -
D gene: -

CDR3 DNA: TGCGCCAGCAGCCCTGGGGGGGACAGTGGCTTCTATGGCTACACCTTC
CDR3 protein: CASSPGGDSGFYGYTF
V gene: TRBV5-1
J gene: TRBJ1-2
clone size: -
D gene: TRBD1

CDR3 DNA: TGTGCCAGCTCATCTTCGACAGGGGGCACAGGTGAAAAACTGTTTTTT
CDR3 protein: CASSSSTGGTGEKLFF
V gene: TRBV18
J gene: TRBJ1-4
clone size: once
D gene: TRBD1

CDR3 DNA: TGTGCCAGCAGCCACCTAGCTGCAGATACGCAGTATTTT
CDR3 protein: CASSHLAADTQYF
V gene: TRBV3-1/TRBV3-2
J gene: TRBJ2-3
clone size: -
D gene: -

CDR3 DNA: TGTGCCAGTAGTAAACGGGACAGGGGAAGCAATCAGCCCCAGCATTTT
CDR3 protein: CASSKRDRGSNQPQHF
V gene: TRBV19
J gene: TRBJ1-5
clone size: -
D gene: TRBD1

CDR3 DNA: TGTGCCTGCAGTCAGGGATGGAAAGAAAAACTGTTTTTT
CDR3 protein: CACSQGWKEKLFF
V gene: TRBV19
J gene: TRBJ1-4
clone size: few
D gene: -

CDR3 DNA: TGTGCCAGCGCGCGGGACAGGGAAACTGAAGCTTTCTTT
CDR3 protein: CASARDRETEAFF
V gene: TRBV18
J gene: TRBJ1-1
clone size: -
D gene: TRBD1

CDR3 DNA: TGTGCCAGCAGTGAAGCGCTTCTCGGACCGCTTGAAGCTTTCTTT
CDR3 protein: CASSEALLGPLEAFF
V gene: TRBV6-1
J gene: TRBJ1-1
clone size: -
D gene: -

CDR3 DNA: TGTGCCAGCAGTTTAGACGGGGTTGTGCCCCAGCATTTT
CDR3 protein: CASSLDGVVPQHF
V gene: TRBV12-3/TRBV12-4
J gene: TRBJ1-5
clone size: -
D gene: -

CDR3 DNA: TGTGCTAGTACCATCCCGCCGAGCACCGGGGAGCTGTTTTTT
CDR3 protein: CASTIPPSTGELFF
V gene: TRBV12-5
J gene: TRBJ2-2
clone size: -
D gene: -